The TCR beta chain under discussion was sequenced for a study of regulatory T cells in long-lasting Graves disease. Turning to the study itself: Duration of antithyroid drug therapy among newly diagnosed Graves' patients was under 3 months. General observations from the study: Those with persistent Graves' had less TCR diversity than newly diagnosed patients. Among samples with persistent disease, TRBV28, TRBJ1-2 and TRBJ2-5 were favored.

Points on this clonotype: Its antigen is undetermined.

The time point here: newly diagnosed GD, antithyroid drugs for less than 3 months. The authors made the TCR library using RNA they extracted from PBMCs. Construction of the TCR beta libraries employed iRepertoire HTBI primers in conjunction with Arm-PCR of CDR3 regions. From the multiplex PCR reads, TCRdb called clonotypes with MiXCR, one entry per CDR3 protein. In the table there are 300,000 to 400,000 distinct CDR3 sequences, about a sixth of which are singletons. CDR1 and CDR2 from the germline V gene are SGHDT and YYEEEE. This CDR3 is built from 14 residues. V shed 0 bases, J shed 6 bases, and the junction held 5 bases outside the gene matches.

The TCR comes from a female donor with Graves disease. Sequences were derived from peripheral blood mononuclear cells (PBMCs), sampled at new diagnosis, from a patient treated with antithyroid drugs. The rearrangement uses TRBV5-6 and TRBJ2-7; 8 positions agree with TRBD2. CDR3 protein: CASSLGTGGAEQYF. DNA for the CDR3: TGTGCCAGCAGCTTGGGTACGGGAGGGGCCGAGCAGTACTTC.